This T cell receptor beta chain was profiled in a study of control samples from healthy donors and cancer patients. CDR1 and CDR2 from the germline V gene are ENHRY and SYGVKD. V shed 3 bases and J shed 4 bases, with 20 bases lying between them. CDR3 length: 17 residues. Sequencing used immunoSEQ multiplex PCR; TCRdb keeps in-frame clones, though not all of them. The table has approximately 150,000 clones, approximately 94% seen once. This receptor was identified in a man aged 18 to 30 in good health. This chain uses TRBV10-3 with TRBJ2-3; D is perhaps TRBD2 (5 bases). The sample was blood. CDR3 nucleotide sequence: TGTGCCATCAGTGATCTTACGGGCCCGGAGGTTGCAGATACGCAGTATTTT. Translated, it gives CAISDLTGPEVADTQYF.